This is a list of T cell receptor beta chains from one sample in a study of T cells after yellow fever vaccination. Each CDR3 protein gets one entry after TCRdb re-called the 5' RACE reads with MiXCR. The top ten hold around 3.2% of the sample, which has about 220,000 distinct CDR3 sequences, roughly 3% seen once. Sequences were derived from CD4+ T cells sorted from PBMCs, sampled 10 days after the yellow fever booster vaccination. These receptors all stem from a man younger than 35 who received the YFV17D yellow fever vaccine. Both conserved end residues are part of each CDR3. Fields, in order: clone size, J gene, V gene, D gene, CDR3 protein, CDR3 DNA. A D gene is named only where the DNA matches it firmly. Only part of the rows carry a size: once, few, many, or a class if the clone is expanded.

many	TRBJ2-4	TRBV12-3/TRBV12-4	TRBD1	CASSFTGVAAKNIQYF	TGTGCCAGCAGTTTTACAGGGGTGGCGGCCAAAAACATTCAGTACTTC
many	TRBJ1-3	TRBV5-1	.	CASSFFTGGNTIYF	TGCGCCAGCAGCTTCTTTACAGGGGGAAACACCATATATTTT
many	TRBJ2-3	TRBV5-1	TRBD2	CASRPSGVDTQYF	TGCGCCAGCAGACCAAGCGGGGTGGATACGCAGTATTTT
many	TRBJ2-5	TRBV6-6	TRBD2	CASSYDGGEETQYF	TGTGCCAGCAGTTACGATGGGGGGGAAGAGACCCAGTACTTC
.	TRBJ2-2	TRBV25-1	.	CASSEYPGGLFF	TGTGCCAGCAGTGAATATCCGGGCGGGCTGTTTTTT
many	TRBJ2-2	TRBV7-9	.	CASSLSQGLGELFF	TGTGCCAGCAGCTTATCCCAGGGACTCGGGGAGCTGTTTTTT
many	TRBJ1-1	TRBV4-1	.	CASSQGWGPSTEAFF	TGCGCCAGCAGCCAAGGTTGGGGGCCCTCCACTGAAGCTTTCTTT
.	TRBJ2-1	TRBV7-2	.	CASSLEAGKHEQFF	TGTGCCAGCAGCTTAGAGGCAGGGAAACATGAGCAGTTCTTC
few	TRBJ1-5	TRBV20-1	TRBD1	CSAGAGQGAREPQHF	TGCAGTGCGGGAGCGGGACAGGGGGCGAGGGAGCCCCAGCATTTT
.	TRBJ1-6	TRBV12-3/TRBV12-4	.	CASSLHSLGSPLHF	TGTGCCAGCAGTTTACATAGTCTGGGGTCACCCCTCCACTTT
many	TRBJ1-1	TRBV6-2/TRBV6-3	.	CASSYVVNTEAFF	TGTGCCAGCAGTTACGTTGTGAACACTGAAGCTTTCTTT
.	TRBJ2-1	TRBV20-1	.	CSARPPGGSSYNEQFF	TGCAGTGCTAGACCACCAGGGGGGAGCTCCTACAATGAGCAGTTCTTC
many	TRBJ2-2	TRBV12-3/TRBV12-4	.	CASSPDVNTGELFF	TGTGCCAGCAGTCCGGACGTGAACACCGGGGAGCTGTTTTTT
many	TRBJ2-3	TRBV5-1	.	CASSLVALPDTQYF	TGCGCCAGCAGCTTGGTAGCTCTCCCAGATACGCAGTATTTT
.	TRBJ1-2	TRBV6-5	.	CASSYDGNYGYTF	TGTGCCAGCAGTTACGACGGGAACTATGGCTACACCTTC
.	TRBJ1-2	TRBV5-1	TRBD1	CASSGGQSNYGYTF	TGCGCCAGCAGCGGGGGACAGAGTAACTATGGCTACACCTTC
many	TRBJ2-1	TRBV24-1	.	CATSGYNEQFF	TGTGCCACCAGTGGCTACAATGAGCAGTTCTTC
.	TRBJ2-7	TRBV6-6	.	CASSYPSGSSYEQYF	TGTGCCAGCAGTTACCCGTCCGGGAGCTCCTACGAGCAGTACTTC
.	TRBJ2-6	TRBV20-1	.	CSARGANVLTF	TGCAGTGCGAGGGGGGCCAACGTCCTGACTTTC
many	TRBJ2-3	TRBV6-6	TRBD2	CASSYHGTSGGSTDTQYF	TGTGCCAGCAGTTACCATGGGACTAGCGGGGGTAGCACAGATACGCAGTATTTT
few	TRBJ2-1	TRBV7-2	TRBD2	CASSLFQRGEQFF	TGTGCCAGCAGCTTATTTCAGCGGGGCGAGCAGTTCTTC
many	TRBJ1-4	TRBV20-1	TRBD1	CSAVDRTGGVLGEKLFF	TGCAGTGCTGTGGACCGGACAGGAGGGGTACTCGGTGAAAAACTGTTTTTT
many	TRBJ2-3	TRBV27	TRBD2	CASSLYLLAGGGTDTQYF	TGTGCCAGCAGTTTATATCTCCTAGCGGGGGGAGGCACAGATACGCAGTATTTT
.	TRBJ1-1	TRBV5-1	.	CASSFTGRDTEAFF	TGCGCCAGCAGCTTCACGGGGAGGGACACTGAAGCTTTCTTT
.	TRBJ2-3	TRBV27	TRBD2	CASSAGLAGGDTQYF	TGTGCCAGCAGTGCCGGACTAGCGGGGGGAGATACGCAGTATTTT
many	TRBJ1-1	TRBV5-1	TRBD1	CASLGTGSKGTEAFF	TGCGCCAGCCTAGGGACAGGGAGCAAGGGCACTGAAGCTTTCTTT